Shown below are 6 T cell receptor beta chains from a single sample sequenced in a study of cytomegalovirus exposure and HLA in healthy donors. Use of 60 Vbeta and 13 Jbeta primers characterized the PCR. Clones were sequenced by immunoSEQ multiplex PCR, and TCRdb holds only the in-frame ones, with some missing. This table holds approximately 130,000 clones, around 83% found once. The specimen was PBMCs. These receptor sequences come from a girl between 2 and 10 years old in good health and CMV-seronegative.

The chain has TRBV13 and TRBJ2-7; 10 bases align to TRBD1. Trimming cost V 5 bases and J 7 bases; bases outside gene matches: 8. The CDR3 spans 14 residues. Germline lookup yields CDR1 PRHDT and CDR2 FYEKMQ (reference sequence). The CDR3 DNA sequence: TGTGCCAGCAGCGGGGACAGGGGCTTAGGAGAGCAGTACTTC. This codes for CASSGDRGLGEQYF. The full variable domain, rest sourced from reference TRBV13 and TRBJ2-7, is AAGVIQSPRHLIKEKRETATLKCYPIPRHDTVYWYQQGPGQDPQFLISFYEKMQSDKGSIPDRFSAQQFSDYHSELNMSSLELGDSALYFCASSGDRGLGEQYFGPGTRLTVT.

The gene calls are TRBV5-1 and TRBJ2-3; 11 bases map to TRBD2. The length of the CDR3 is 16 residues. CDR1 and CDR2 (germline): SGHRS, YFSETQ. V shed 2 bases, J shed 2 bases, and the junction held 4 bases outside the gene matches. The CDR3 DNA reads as TGCGCCAGCAGCTTCGGGACTAGCGGCTTCACAGATACGCAGTATTTT. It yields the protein CASSFGTSGFTDTQYF.

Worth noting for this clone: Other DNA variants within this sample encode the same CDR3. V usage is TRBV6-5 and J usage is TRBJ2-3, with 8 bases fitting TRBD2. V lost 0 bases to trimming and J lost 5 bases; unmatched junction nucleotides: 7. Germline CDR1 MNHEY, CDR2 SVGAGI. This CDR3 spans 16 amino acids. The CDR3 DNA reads TGTGCCAGCAGTTACTCTCGGACTAGCTATAGAGATACGCAGTATTTT. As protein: CASSYSRTSYRDTQYF.

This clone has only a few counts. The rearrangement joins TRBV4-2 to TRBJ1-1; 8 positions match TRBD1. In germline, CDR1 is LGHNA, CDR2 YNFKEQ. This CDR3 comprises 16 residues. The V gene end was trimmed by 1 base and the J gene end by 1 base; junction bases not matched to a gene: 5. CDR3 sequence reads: CASSQGRTGRNTEAFF. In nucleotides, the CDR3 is TGTGCCAGCAGCCAAGGAAGGACAGGGAGGAACACTGAAGCTTTCTTT.

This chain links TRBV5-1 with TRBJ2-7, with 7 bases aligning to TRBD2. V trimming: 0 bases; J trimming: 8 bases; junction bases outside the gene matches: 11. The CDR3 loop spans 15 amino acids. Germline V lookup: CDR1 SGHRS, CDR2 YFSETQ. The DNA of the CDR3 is TGCGCCAGCAGCTTGGAGGGAGGGTCCTTGGGAAAGCAGTACTTC. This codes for CASSLEGGSLGKQYF.

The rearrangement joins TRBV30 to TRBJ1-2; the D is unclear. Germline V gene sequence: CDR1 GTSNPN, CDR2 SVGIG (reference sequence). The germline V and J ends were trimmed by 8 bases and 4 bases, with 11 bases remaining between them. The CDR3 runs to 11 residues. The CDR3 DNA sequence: TGTGCCCTGGGGAGTGTCTATGGCTACACCTTC. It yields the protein CALGSVYGYTF.